This TCR beta chain stems from a study of cytomegalovirus exposure and HLA in healthy donors. Findings of the study overall: It emerged from a later analysis that several of the most significant clusters appeared to be linked to common viral pathogens. With DRB1 most and HLA-C fewest, TCR association rates differed between HLA loci in a later analysis. The authors considered a cluster of highly shared sequence variants likely to be a sequencing artifact.

The CDR3 runs to 12 residues. V was clipped by 3 bases and J by 8 bases, with 10 bases between them. Germline V CDR1 and CDR2: MNHEY, SMNVEV (reference sequence). A multiplex PCR was run with 60 Vbeta primers and 13 Jbeta primers. Profiling relied on immunoSEQ multiplex PCR, and the TCRdb table lists in-frame clones only, not all of them. This table has more than 200,000 clones, about 75% appearing once. With regard to this clone: Its specificity is not known.

This receptor was obtained from a man aged 18 to 30 in good health and CMV-seronegative. Material: PBMCs. V is TRBV27 and J is TRBJ1-1; tentative D call: TRBD1 (5 bases). The CDR3 DNA sequence: TGTGCCAGCAGTTTGGGGCCGTTCGAAGCTTTCTTT. This sequence encodes CASSLGPFEAFF.